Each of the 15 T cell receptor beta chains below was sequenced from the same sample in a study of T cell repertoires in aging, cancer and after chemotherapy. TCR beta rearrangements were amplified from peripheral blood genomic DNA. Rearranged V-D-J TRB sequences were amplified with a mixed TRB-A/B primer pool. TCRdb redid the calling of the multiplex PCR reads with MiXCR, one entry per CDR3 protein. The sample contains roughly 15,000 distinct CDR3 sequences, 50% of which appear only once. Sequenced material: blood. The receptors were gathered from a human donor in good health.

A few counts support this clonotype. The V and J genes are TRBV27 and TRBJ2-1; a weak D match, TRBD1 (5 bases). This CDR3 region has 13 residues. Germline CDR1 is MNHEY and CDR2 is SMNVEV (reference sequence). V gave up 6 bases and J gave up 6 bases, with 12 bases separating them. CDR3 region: CASSPRQPNEQFF. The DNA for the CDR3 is TGTGCCAGCAGCCCTAGACAGCCCAATGAGCAGTTCTTC.

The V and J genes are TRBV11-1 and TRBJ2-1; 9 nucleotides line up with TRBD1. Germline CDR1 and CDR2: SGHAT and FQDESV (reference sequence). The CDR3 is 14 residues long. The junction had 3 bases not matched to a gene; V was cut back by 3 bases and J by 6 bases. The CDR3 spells CASSFSGQGNEQFF. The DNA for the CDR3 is TGTGCCAGCAGCTTCTCGGGACAGGGCAATGAGCAGTTCTTC.

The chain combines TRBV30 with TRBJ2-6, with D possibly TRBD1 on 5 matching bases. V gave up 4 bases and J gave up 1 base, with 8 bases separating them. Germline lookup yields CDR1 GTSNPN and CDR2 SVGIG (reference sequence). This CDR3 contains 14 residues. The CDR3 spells CAWNQGSGANVLTF. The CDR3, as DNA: TGTGCCTGGAATCAGGGTTCTGGGGCCAACGTCCTGACTTTC.

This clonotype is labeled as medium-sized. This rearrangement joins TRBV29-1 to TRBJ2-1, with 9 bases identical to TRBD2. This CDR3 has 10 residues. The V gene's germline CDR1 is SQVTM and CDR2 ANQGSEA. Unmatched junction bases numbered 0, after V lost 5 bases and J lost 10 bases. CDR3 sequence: CSVLAGEQFF. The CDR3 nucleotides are TGCAGCGTTCTAGCGGGAGAGCAGTTCTTC.

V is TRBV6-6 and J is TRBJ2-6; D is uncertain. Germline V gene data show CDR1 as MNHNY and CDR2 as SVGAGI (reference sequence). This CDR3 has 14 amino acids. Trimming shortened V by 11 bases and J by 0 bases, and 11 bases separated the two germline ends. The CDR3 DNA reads TGTGCCGTAGCTGCAGCCTCTGGGGCCAACGTCCTGACTTTC. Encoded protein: CAVAAASGANVLTF.

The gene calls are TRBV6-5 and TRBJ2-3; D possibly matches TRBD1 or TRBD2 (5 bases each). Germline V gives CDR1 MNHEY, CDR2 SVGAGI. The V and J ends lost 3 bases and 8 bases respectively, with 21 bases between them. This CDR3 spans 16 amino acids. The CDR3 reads CASSYSARGAELTQYF. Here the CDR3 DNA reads TGTGCCAGCAGTTATTCGGCTAGGGGAGCCGAGCTTACGCAGTATTTT.

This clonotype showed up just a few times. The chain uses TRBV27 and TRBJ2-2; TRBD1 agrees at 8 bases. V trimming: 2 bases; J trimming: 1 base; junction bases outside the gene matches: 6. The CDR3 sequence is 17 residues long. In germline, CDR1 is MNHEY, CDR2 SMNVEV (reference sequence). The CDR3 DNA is TGTGCCAGCAGTTTAGGTTATGGGACAGGGAACACCGGGGAGCTGTTTTTT. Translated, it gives CASSLGYGTGNTGELFF.

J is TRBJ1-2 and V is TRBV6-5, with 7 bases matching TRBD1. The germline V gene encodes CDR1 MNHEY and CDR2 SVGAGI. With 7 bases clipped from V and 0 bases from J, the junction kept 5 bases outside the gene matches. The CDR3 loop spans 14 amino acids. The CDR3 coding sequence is TGTGCCAGCACCGGGACAGAAGCTAACTATGGCTACACCTTC. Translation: CASTGTEANYGYTF.

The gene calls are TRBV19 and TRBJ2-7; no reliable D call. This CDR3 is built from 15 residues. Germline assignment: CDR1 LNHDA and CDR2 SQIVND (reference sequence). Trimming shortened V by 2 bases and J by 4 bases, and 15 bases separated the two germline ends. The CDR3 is CASSISGSLFYEQYF. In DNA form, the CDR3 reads TGTGCCAGTAGTATAAGTGGCAGCCTTTTTTACGAGCAGTACTTC.

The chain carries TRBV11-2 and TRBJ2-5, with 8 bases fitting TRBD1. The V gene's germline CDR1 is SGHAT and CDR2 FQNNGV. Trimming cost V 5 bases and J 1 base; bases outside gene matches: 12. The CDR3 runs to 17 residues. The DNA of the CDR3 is TGTGCCAGCAGCCTTCGCCGCGGGACAGGCATCCAAGAGACCCAGTACTTC. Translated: CASSLRRGTGIQETQYF.

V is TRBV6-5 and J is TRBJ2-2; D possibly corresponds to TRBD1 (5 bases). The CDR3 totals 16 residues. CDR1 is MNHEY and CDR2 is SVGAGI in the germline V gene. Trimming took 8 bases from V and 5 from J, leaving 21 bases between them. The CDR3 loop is CASLLPSREGTGELFF. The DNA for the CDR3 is TGTGCCAGCCTCCTCCCCAGCAGGGAAGGTACCGGGGAGCTGTTTTTT.

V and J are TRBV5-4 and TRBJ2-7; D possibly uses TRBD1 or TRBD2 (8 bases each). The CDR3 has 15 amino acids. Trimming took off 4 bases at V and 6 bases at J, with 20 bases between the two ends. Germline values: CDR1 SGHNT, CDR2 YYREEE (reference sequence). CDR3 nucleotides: TGTGCCAGCAGCCAACAGGGGGGACTAGTTCCCGAGCAGTACTTC. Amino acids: CASSQQGGLVPEQYF.

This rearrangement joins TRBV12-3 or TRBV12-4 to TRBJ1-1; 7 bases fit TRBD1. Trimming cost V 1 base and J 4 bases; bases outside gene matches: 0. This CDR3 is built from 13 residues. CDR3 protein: CASSLGQGTEAFF. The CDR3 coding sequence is TGTGCCAGCAGTTTAGGACAGGGCACTGAAGCTTTCTTT.

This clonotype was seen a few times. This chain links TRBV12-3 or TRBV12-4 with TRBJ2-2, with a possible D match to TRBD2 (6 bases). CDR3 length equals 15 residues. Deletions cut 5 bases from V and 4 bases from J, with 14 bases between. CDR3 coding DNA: TGTGCCAGCAGTCCCTCGGGGGAGGTCACCGGGGAGCTGTTTTTT. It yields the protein CASSPSGEVTGELFF.

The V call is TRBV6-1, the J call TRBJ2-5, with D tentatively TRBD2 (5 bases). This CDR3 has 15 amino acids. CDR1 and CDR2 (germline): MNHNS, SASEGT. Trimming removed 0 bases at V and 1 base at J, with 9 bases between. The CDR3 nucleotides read TGTGCCAGCAGTGAAGCGCTGGGGAGCCAAGAGACCCAGTACTTC. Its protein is CASSEALGSQETQYF.